This T cell receptor beta chain was identified in a study of T cell responses to AZD1222 COVID-19 vaccine. Assay: immunoSEQ multiplex PCR; the TCRdb copy retains only in-frame clones and omits some. The profile shows roughly 180,000 clones, approximately 91% of them singletons. CDR1 and CDR2 from the germline V gene are SGHKS and YYEKEE (reference sequence). The CDR3 has 20 residues. The V segment lost 0 bases and the J segment 4 bases; nucleotides outside the gene matches: 13. The chain carries TRBV5-5 and TRBJ2-1, with 13 bases lining up with TRBD2. The material sequenced was peripheral blood, taken 28 days after the second AZD1222 dose. This clonotype was obtained from an adult who received the AZD1222 COVID-19 vaccine. The CDR3 reads CASSLARLAGGDSTYNEQFF. The CDR3 DNA follows: TGTGCCAGCAGCTTGGCCAGACTAGCGGGAGGCGACTCGACGTACAATGAGCAGTTCTTC. Combining the CDR3 with reference TRBV5-5 and TRBJ2-1 gives the whole variable domain DAGVTQSPTHLIKTRGQQVTLRCSPISGHKSVSWYQQVLGQGPQFIFQYYEKEERGRGNFPDRFSARQFPNYSSELNVNALLLGDSALYLCASSLARLAGGDSTYNEQFFGPGTRLTVL.